This T cell receptor beta chain was profiled in a study of blood T cell repertoires in COVID-19. This CDR3 comprises 12 residues. V was clipped by 6 bases and J by 7 bases; unmatched bases: 6. CDR1 is SQVTM, CDR2 ANQGSEA, per germline. The protocol was immunoSEQ multiplex PCR, while the TCRdb copy is restricted to in-frame clones and leaves out a portion. The table includes around 55,000 clones, roughly 90% detected once. The chain couples TRBV29-1 to TRBJ2-7, with TRBD1 matching over 10 bases. This TCR came from a man aged 60 to 69 with active COVID-19. Sequenced material: peripheral blood. CDR3 loop: CSVTGTGDEQYF. The CDR3 region has the DNA TGCAGCGTAACCGGGACAGGGGATGAGCAGTACTTC.